This T cell receptor (beta chain) emerged from a study of shared clonotypes between healthy human individuals. Germline V CDR1 and CDR2: SQVTM, ANQGSEA. With V trimmed by 7 bases and J by 6 bases, 4 bases remained unmatched. The CDR3 spans 12 residues. Per the study methods: ImmunoSEQ sequences covered only the junction and lacked quality scores; filtering therefore differed. TCRdb keeps only in-frame clones here, not all; method: immunoSEQ multiplex PCR. V and J calls and clone size come straight from that table; D and trimming were deduced from the DNA. The table includes 2 million to 2.5 million clones, over 90% detected once.

The genes are TRBV29-1 and TRBJ1-4; TRBD1 matches at 8 bases. The receptor's source is a young man in good health. Some clones in this sample may be carry-over from other donors' samples. The sequenced material came from naive CD4+ T cells from PBMCs. Subset: CD45RA+ positively selected. CDR3: CSGGQGDEKLFF. Written as DNA, the CDR3 is TGCAGCGGAGGACAGGGAGATGAAAAACTGTTTTTT.